Sequencing of this TCR beta chain was carried out in a study of T-cell memory formation after mild COVID-19. Per germline, CDR1 MNHEY and CDR2 SMNVEV (reference sequence). The ends were cut back, 0 bases at V and 4 bases at J, with 18 bases in the middle. The CDR3 is made up of 17 amino acids. Findings and caveats of the study: Certain responding clones were present in pre-infection memory, suggesting participation of cross-reactive memory. CD4+ clones that contracted lay mainly in CM and EM; CD8+ ones lay in EMRA. Specificity for SARS-CoV-2 was not confirmed among the second-wave clones peaking on day 37.

This clonotype was picked up a small number of times. Its matching antigen is unknown. 5'RACE with constant-segment primers built TCRalpha and TCRbeta cDNA libraries with UMIs. TCRdb reprocessed the 5' RACE reads via MiXCR and lists one record per CDR3 protein. Of roughly 160,000 distinct CDR3 sequences listed, 13% are singletons. V is TRBV27 and J is TRBJ1-2, with D perhaps matching TRBD1 (6 bases). This sequence was found in a young man who had mild COVID-19 (a few samples of this study predate the infection). Cell type and time point are not known. Sequencing was carried out using PBMCs or a T cell subset sorted from them (not recorded which). The CDR3 protein is CASSLSWQGKRGYGYTF. For the CDR3, the DNA is TGTGCCAGCAGTTTATCGTGGCAGGGGAAACGGGGCTATGGCTACACCTTC.